Given below is one T cell receptor (beta chain) in context. As yet, its antigen is unknown. The sample originates from a study of T-cell memory formation after mild COVID-19. Regarding the study as a whole: Clones contracting across day 15 to 85 had a balanced CD4/CD8 profile; later expanding clones leaned CD4+.

The CDR3 covers 13 residues. V was clipped by 5 bases and J by 3 bases, with 11 bases between them. Germline values: CDR1 SGHVS, CDR2 FQNEAQ. TCRdb re-analysed the 5' RACE reads in MiXCR, keeping a single row per CDR3 protein. The repertoire holds a few hundred thousand distinct CDR3 sequences, with roughly a fifth as singletons. The source of this sequence is a man aged 18 to 29 who had mild COVID-19 (a few samples of this study predate the infection). Cell type and time point are not known. The sequenced material came from PBMCs or a T cell subset sorted from them (not recorded which). The chain uses TRBV7-8 and TRBJ2-7; D perhaps matches TRBD2 (5 bases). CDR3 DNA: TGTGCCAGCAGCATAGGACTGCTCTACGAGCAGTACTTC. Amino acids: CASSIGLLYEQYF. Supplemented by reference TRBV7-8 and TRBJ2-7, the full variable domain reads GAGVSQSPRYKVAKRGQDVALRCDPISGHVSLFWYQQALGQGPEFLTYFQNEAQLDKSGLPSDRFFAERPEGSVSTLKIQRTQQEDSAVYLCASSIGLLYEQYFGPGTRLTVT.